In this sample, the clone carrying this T cell receptor (beta chain) turned up many times. The data originate from a study of T cells after posttransplantation cyclophosphamide. The assay was immunoSEQ multiplex PCR, and TCRdb's table has in-frame clones only and misses some. This sample comprises 12,000 or so clones, none seen once only. Material: PBMCs. The origin of this receptor is a woman between 40 and 55 years old in good health, CMV-negative, and a related stem cell transplant donor.

The CDR3 region has the DNA TGTGCCAGCGTACTAGCGGCCCTTTACAATGAGCAGTTCTTC. It is translated as CASVLAALYNEQFF. V and J are TRBV12-3 or TRBV12-4 and TRBJ2-1, with 8 bases fitting TRBD2. The CDR3 spans 14 residues. Trimming removed 8 bases from V and 4 bases from J; junction bases left unmatched: 7.